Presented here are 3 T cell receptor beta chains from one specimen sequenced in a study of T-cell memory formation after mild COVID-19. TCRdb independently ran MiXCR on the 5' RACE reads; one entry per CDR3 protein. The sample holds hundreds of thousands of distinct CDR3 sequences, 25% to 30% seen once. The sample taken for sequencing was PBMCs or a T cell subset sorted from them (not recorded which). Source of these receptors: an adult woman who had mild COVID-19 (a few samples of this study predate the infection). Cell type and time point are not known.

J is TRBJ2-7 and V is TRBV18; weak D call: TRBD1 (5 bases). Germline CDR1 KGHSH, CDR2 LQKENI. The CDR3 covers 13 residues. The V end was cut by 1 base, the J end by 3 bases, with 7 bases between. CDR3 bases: TGTGCCAGCTCACCACGACAGTTCTACGAGCAGTACTTC. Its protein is CASSPRQFYEQYF.

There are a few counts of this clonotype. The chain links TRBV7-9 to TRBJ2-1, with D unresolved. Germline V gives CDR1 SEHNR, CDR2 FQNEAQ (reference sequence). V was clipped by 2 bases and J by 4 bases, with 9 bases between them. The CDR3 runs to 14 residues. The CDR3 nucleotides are TGTGCCAGCAGCTTACGTCCGATTTACAATGAGCAGTTCTTC. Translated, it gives CASSLRPIYNEQFF. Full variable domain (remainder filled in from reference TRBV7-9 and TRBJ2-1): DTGVSQNPRHKITKRGQNVTFRCDPISEHNRLYWYRQTLGQGPEFLTYFQNEAQLEKSRLLSDRFSAERPKGSFSTLEIQRTEQGDSAMYLCASSLRPIYNEQFFGPGTRLTVL.

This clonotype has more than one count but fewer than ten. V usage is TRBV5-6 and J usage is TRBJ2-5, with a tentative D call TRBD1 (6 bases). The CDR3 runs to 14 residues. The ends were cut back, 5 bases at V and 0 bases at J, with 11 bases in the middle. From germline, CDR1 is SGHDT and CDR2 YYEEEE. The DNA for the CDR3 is TGTGCCAGCAGGCTACAGGGCTACCAAGAGACCCAGTACTTC. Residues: CASRLQGYQETQYF.